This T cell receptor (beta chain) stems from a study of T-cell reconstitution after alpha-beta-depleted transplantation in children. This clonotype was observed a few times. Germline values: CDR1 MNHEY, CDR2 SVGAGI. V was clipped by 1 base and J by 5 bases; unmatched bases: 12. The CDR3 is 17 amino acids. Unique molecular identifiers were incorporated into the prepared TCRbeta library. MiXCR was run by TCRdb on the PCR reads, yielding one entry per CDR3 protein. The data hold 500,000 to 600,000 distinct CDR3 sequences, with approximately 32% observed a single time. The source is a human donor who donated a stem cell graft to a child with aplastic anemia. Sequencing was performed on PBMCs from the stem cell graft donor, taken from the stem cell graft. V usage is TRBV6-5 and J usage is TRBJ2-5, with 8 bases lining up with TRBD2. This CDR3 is CASSYWSSGSQGETQYF. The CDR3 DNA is TGTGCCAGCAGTTACTGGTCTAGCGGGTCCCAAGGGGAGACCCAGTACTTC.